The TCR beta chain under discussion was sequenced for a study of T cells in Graves' hyperthyroidism and ophthalmopathy. Study-wide findings and caveats: Separating ophthalmopathy from stable hyperthyroidism was achieved by a 13 V-J model.

Authors of the study amplified TCR beta CDR3 regions from RNA transcripts. RT-PCR in the first round (using the HTBI primer set) targeted the TCR CDR3. Each CDR3 protein gets one entry after TCRdb re-called the multiplex PCR reads with MiXCR. The sample includes 530,000 or so distinct CDR3 sequences, roughly 46% of them seen just once. This clonotype turned up a few times. Its antigen is unidentified. V was cut by 0 bases and J by 5 bases, with 13 bases left in between. This CDR3 spans 15 amino acids. Germline lookup yields CDR1 MGHRA and CDR2 YSYEKL. The gene calls are TRBV4-1 and TRBJ1-2; D not certain. Material for sequencing was peripheral blood or thyroid tissue (not recorded which). The receptor's source is a woman between 18 and 30 years old with Graves' hyperthyroidism. CDR3 sequence reads: CASSQDPGFGYGYTF. CDR3 in DNA: TGCGCCAGCAGCCAAGATCCGGGATTTGGGTATGGCTACACCTTC.